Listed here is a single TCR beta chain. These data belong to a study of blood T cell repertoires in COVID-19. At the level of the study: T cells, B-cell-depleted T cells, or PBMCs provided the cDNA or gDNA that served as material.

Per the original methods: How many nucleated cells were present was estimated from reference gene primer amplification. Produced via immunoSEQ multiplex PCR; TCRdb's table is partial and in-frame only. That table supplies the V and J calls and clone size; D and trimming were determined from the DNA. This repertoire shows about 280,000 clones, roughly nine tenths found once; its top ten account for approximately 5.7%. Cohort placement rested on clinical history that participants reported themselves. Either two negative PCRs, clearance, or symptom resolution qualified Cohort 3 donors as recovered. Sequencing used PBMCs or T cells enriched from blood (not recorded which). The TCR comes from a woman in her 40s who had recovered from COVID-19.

The CDR3 is CSVEVTGETYSYNEQFF. The CDR3 DNA reads as TGCAGCGTTGAAGTTACAGGAGAGACATACTCCTACAATGAGCAGTTCTTC. The V call is TRBV29-1, the J call TRBJ2-1, with TRBD1 as a possible D gene (5 bases). The CDR3 runs 17 residues. The germline V gene encodes CDR1 SQVTM and CDR2 ANQGSEA. V gave up 1 base and J gave up 0 bases, with 16 bases separating them.